The 23 T cell receptor beta chains below were found in one sample sequenced in a study of shared clonotypes between healthy human individuals (dated by TCRdb to 2020 to 2021). The library relied on the immunoSEQ multiplex PCR assay. The table was pulled from immuneACCESS by TCRdb, which kept in-frame rearrangements only. Such tables lose some clones; where checked, under half of the loss comes from unresolved V genes, and the rest has no known cause. The sample table lists roughly 520,000 clones, roughly 95% of them with a count of one. Of the sample, 0.055% to 0.075% falls within the top ten clones. The specimen was naive CD4+ T cells sorted from blood. The meaning of the sample's cell subset or site label: CD45RA+ positively selected. These receptors were taken from a woman in her twenties or thirties in good health.

J is TRBJ2-5 and V is TRBV7-9; TRBD1 might be the D (5 bases). Looked up from germline, CDR1 is SEHNR and CDR2 is FQNEAQ (reference sequence). The CDR3 is 12 amino acids. With 5 bases removed from V and 11 bases from J, the gap between germline ends came to 15 bases. CDR3 DNA: TGTGCCAGCAGCCTCGCAGGGAAAGAGCAGTACTTC. As protein: CASSLAGKEQYF.

The chain joins TRBV18 to TRBJ2-5; tentatively, D is TRBD1 (5 bases). The CDR3 is 14 amino acids. From germline, CDR1 is KGHSH and CDR2 LQKENI. Trimming cost V 3 bases and J 1 base, with 9 bases left between them. In DNA, the CDR3 is TGTGCCAGCTCACCCAGGGCCGTCCAAGAGACCCAGTACTTC. This codes for CASSPRAVQETQYF.

V and J are TRBV10-1 and TRBJ2-1; TRBD1 agrees at 7 bases. V shed 0 bases and J 6 bases; nucleotides not matched to a gene: 5. CDR1 is WNHNN and CDR2 is SYGVQD in the germline V gene (reference sequence). This CDR3 is 15 amino acids long. The CDR3 sequence: CASSESTGLRNEQFF. CDR3 DNA: TGCGCCAGCAGTGAGTCGACAGGGTTACGCAATGAGCAGTTCTTC.

DNA of the CDR3: TGTGCCAGCAGGGGAACGACTTACCAAGAGACCCAGTACTTC. It translates to CASRGTTYQETQYF. The gene calls are TRBV28 and TRBJ2-5; D unclear. The germline V gene encodes CDR1 MDHEN and CDR2 SYDVKM. V gave up 6 bases and J gave up 0 bases, with 11 bases separating them. CDR3 length: 14 amino acids.

The V call is TRBV29-1, the J call TRBJ1-2; TRBD1 aligns across 9 bases. The CDR3 consists of 15 residues. Germline V lookup: CDR1 SQVTM, CDR2 ANQGSEA. The ends lost 4 bases at V and 4 bases at J; junction bases unmatched: 10. The CDR3 coding sequence is TGCAGCGTTGCCGCGGTGGACAGGGGAGGCTATGGCTACACCTTC. As protein: CSVAAVDRGGYGYTF.

The V and J genes are TRBV18 and TRBJ1-2; D gene ambiguous. Germline V gives CDR1 KGHSH, CDR2 LQKENI. The CDR3 extends over 12 amino acids. The germline V and J ends were trimmed by 0 bases and 5 bases, with 4 bases remaining between them. This CDR3 is CASSPPEYGYTF. In DNA form, the CDR3 reads TGTGCCAGCTCACCACCGGAGTATGGCTACACCTTC. Full variable domain (remainder filled in from reference TRBV18 and TRBJ1-2): NAGVMQNPRHLVRRRGQEARLRCSPMKGHSHVYWYRQLPEEGLKFMVYLQKENIIDESGMPKERFSAEFPKEGPSILRIQQVVRGDSAAYFCASSPPEYGYTFGSGTRLTVV.

The chain combines TRBV7-2 with TRBJ2-3; D is ambiguous. The CDR3 totals 13 residues. V was shortened by 3 bases and J by 3 bases, with 7 bases between the two germline ends. Germline-derived CDR1 and CDR2 are SGHTA and FQGNSA. In DNA, the CDR3 is TGTGCCAGCAGCTTGAGTGGGACAGATACGCAGTATTTT. Amino acid sequence: CASSLSGTDTQYF.

V usage is TRBV6-5 and J usage is TRBJ2-7, with 9 bases identical to TRBD1. The germline V gene has CDR1 MNHEY and CDR2 SVGAGI. The trim removed 6 bases at V and 2 bases at J, leaving 2 bases unmatched. CDR3 length equals 13 residues. CDR3: CASRDRGAYEQYF. The DNA of the CDR3 is TGTGCCAGCAGAGACAGGGGGGCCTACGAGCAGTACTTC.

The chain employs TRBV4-1 and TRBJ2-2, with D hard to call. The CDR3 has 16 residues. V was pared by 4 bases and J by 0 bases, with 12 bases between. Germline values: CDR1 MGHRA, CDR2 YSYEKL. In DNA, the CDR3 is TGCGCCAGCAGCCGAACCCAGACAACGAACACCGGGGAGCTGTTTTTT. This codes for CASSRTQTTNTGELFF.

V and J are TRBV2 and TRBJ2-7, with 12 bases fitting TRBD2. Germline CDR1 and CDR2: SNHLY and FYNNEI. With V trimmed by 2 bases and J by 7 bases, 6 bases remained unmatched. This CDR3 contains 15 residues. The chain's CDR3 is CASSELAGGPEEQYF. In DNA form, the CDR3 reads TGTGCCAGCAGTGAACTAGCGGGAGGGCCCGAGGAGCAGTACTTC.

The CDR3 coding sequence is TGTGCCAGCAGTTACTGGCCCCTCAGCCGACACGAGCAGTACTTC. Its protein is CASSYWPLSRHEQYF. The chain carries TRBV6-5 and TRBJ2-7, with unresolved D. Trimming took 1 base from V and 5 from J, leaving 15 bases between them. The germline CDR1 and CDR2 sequences are MNHEY and SVGAGI. This CDR3 is 15 amino acids long.

V gene TRBV10-3 combines with J gene TRBJ2-7, with TRBD2 matching over 8 bases. The CDR3 covers 16 residues. V dropped 4 bases and J dropped 7; count of bases not matched to a gene: 15. Germline CDR1 reads ENHRY; CDR2 reads SYGVKD. Here the CDR3 reads CAISGGGLADVREQYF. For the CDR3, the DNA is TGTGCCATCAGTGGGGGTGGACTAGCAGACGTTAGGGAGCAGTACTTC.

The chain has TRBV7-9 and TRBJ1-4; no clear D. Germline CDR1 reads SEHNR; CDR2 reads FQNEAQ (reference sequence). Deletions cut 5 bases from V and 3 bases from J, with 16 bases between. The length of the CDR3 is 16 residues. The CDR3 protein is CASSPGRAGANEKLFF. CDR3 nucleotide sequence: TGTGCCAGCAGCCCGGGGAGGGCTGGAGCTAATGAAAAACTGTTTTTT.

The J gene is TRBJ2-1, the V gene TRBV11-3; D might be TRBD2 (6 bases). The CDR3 loop spans 13 amino acids. The V gene lost 3 bases and the J gene lost 7 bases, with 10 bases spanning the gap. Germline CDR1 is SGHNT and CDR2 is YENEEA. CDR3 sequence: CASSFTSGNEQFF. CDR3 in DNA: TGTGCCAGCAGCTTCACAAGCGGGAATGAGCAGTTCTTC.

The chain has TRBV27 and TRBJ1-2; 8 bases are shared with TRBD1. CDR1 and CDR2 (germline): MNHEY, SMNVEV (reference sequence). This CDR3 spans 12 amino acids. The V gene end was trimmed by 7 bases and the J gene end by 3 bases; junction bases not matched to a gene: 1. In DNA, the CDR3 is TGTGCCAGCAAGACAGGGGACTATGGCTACACCTTC. Its protein is CASKTGDYGYTF.

The CDR3 nucleotides read TGCGCCAGCAGCTTGGAACCAAGTCCGGACACTGAAGCTTTCTTT. Its protein is CASSLEPSPDTEAFF. The rearrangement links TRBV5-1 to TRBJ1-1; no firm D call. CDR3 length equals 15 residues. The V and J ends lost 0 bases and 3 bases respectively, with 12 bases between them. From germline, CDR1 is SGHRS and CDR2 YFSETQ.

This rearrangement joins TRBV11-2 to TRBJ2-7; TRBD1 matches 12 bases. V lost 3 bases, J lost 6 bases, and 6 bases stayed unmatched. The length of the CDR3 is 15 residues. Looked up from germline, CDR1 is SGHAT and CDR2 is FQNNGV. The chain's CDR3 is CASSFRDRGRSEQYF. CDR3 coding DNA: TGTGCCAGCAGCTTCCGGGACAGGGGGCGGAGCGAGCAGTACTTC.

The chain uses TRBV7-9 and TRBJ2-5, with 7 bases identical to TRBD2. The CDR3 has 13 amino acids. Germline loops: CDR1 SEHNR, CDR2 FQNEAQ (reference sequence). V lost 4 bases, J lost 5 bases, and 4 bases stayed unmatched. The CDR3 nucleotides read TGTGCCAGCAGCTGGGGGGGAGAGGAGACCCAGTACTTC. It specifies CASSWGGEETQYF.

V gene TRBV5-6 combines with J gene TRBJ2-6; D is possibly TRBD1 or TRBD2 (5 bases each). V lost 2 bases to trimming and J lost 2 bases, with 14 bases between them. This CDR3 comprises 17 residues. Germline values: CDR1 SGHDT, CDR2 YYEEEE. This CDR3 reads CASSFTGTNPGANVLTF. The CDR3 bases are TGTGCCAGCAGCTTCACGGGGACGAATCCTGGGGCCAACGTCCTGACTTTC. The entire variable domain, with the rest obtained from reference TRBV5-6 and TRBJ2-6, is as follows: DAGVTQSPTHLIKTRGQQVTLRCSPKSGHDTVSWYQQALGQGPQFIFQYYEEEERQRGNFPDRFSGHQFPNYSSELNVNALLLGDSALYLCASSFTGTNPGANVLTFGAGSRLTVL.

The table lists this clone with a count of one. The V and J genes are TRBV2 and TRBJ2-7; 10 nucleotides align to TRBD2. The CDR3 spans 14 residues. The junction had 3 bases not matched to a gene; V was cut back by 3 bases and J by 4 bases. From germline, CDR1 is SNHLY and CDR2 FYNNEI. CDR3 DNA sequence: TGTGCCAGCAGTGATGCTAGCGGGAGTTACGAGCAGTACTTC. It translates to CASSDASGSYEQYF.

The chain carries TRBV9 and TRBJ1-5; D gene unclear. The CDR3 is 15 amino acids. From germline, CDR1 is SGDLS and CDR2 YYNGEE. The ends were cut back, 3 bases at V and 5 bases at J, with 15 bases in the middle. CDR3 DNA sequence: TGTGCCAGCAGCGCAAGTCCTGGAAGCCATCAGCCCCAGCATTTT. Its translation: CASSASPGSHQPQHF.

The rearrangement links TRBV18 to TRBJ2-7; 8 positions agree with TRBD2. Germline lookup yields CDR1 KGHSH and CDR2 LQKENI. The junction had 3 bases not matched to a gene; V was cut back by 0 bases and J by 2 bases. The CDR3 totals 15 residues. The CDR3 nucleotides are TGTGCCAGCTCACCACCGACGGGAGGGGCCTACGAGCAGTACTTC. Translated: CASSPPTGGAYEQYF. Full variable domain (missing parts from reference TRBV18 and TRBJ2-7): NAGVMQNPRHLVRRRGQEARLRCSPMKGHSHVYWYRQLPEEGLKFMVYLQKENIIDESGMPKERFSAEFPKEGPSILRIQQVVRGDSAAYFCASSPPTGGAYEQYFGPGTRLTVT.

This clone has a single count. The chain uses TRBV5-4 and TRBJ1-1; 8 bases are a match to TRBD1. The CDR3 is made up of 18 amino acids. The J segment lost 4 bases and the V segment lost 0 bases, leaving 14 bases of the junction unmatched. Germline assignment: CDR1 SGHNT and CDR2 YYREEE (reference sequence). The CDR3, as DNA: TGTGCCAGCAGCTTGGGCGGTGGGGCAGGGGGCGTGGGCACTGAAGCTTTCTTT. Protein sequence: CASSLGGGAGGVGTEAFF.